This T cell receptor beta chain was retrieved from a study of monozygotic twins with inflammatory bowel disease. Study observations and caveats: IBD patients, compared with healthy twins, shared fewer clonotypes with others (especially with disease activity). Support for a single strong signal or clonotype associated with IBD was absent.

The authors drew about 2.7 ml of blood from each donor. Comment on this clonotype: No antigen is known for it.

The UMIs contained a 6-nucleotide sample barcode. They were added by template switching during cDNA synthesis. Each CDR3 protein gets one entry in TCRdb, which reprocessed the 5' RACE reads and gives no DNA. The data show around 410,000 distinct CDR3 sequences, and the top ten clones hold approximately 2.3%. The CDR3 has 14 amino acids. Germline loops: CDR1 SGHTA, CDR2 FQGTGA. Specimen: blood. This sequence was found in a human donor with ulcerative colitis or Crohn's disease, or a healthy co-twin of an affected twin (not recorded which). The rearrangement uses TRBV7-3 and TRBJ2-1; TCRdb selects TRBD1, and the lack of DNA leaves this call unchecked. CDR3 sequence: CASSLSGVHNEQFF.